In its sample, the clone carrying this TCR beta chain was seen a few times. Its antigen is undetermined. This sample was taken from a study of CD8 T cells in ankylosing spondylitis. Study results and limitations: Characteristic of ankylosing spondylitis blood, it appeared, was a TCR beta motif comprising several highly homologous variants.

TCRdb re-derived calls from the 5' RACE reads in MiXCR, one entry per CDR3 protein. The sample includes more than 650,000 distinct CDR3 sequences, about 11% of them seen just once. Trimming shortened V by 6 bases and J by 3 bases, and 19 bases separated the two germline ends. Germline CDR1 and CDR2: LNHDA and SQIVND (reference sequence). The CDR3 spans 16 residues. The sample consisted of blood, either unsorted or a sorted T cell fraction (not recorded which). This TCR was recovered from a male donor with ankylosing spondylitis. The J gene is TRBJ2-3, the V gene TRBV19; maybe TRBD2 (5 bases). DNA for the CDR3: TGTGCCAGTAGAGCCGGGGAATATGCGGTGACAGATACGCAGTATTTT. It encodes CASRAGEYAVTDTQYF.